This entry describes one T cell receptor beta chain. TCRdb re-analysed the 5' RACE reads in MiXCR, keeping a single row per CDR3 protein. The sample lists about 40,000 distinct CDR3 sequences; over 25% were seen once. The CDR3 runs to 16 residues. Trimming stripped 4 bases from V and 0 bases from J, with 14 bases between. Looked up from germline, CDR1 is SGHAT and CDR2 is FQNNGV. This chain links TRBV11-2 with TRBJ2-3; no definite D call. This receptor was obtained from a female donor with breast cancer. The source material was tumor-infiltrating memory CD4+ T cells sorted from the breast tumor. Subset described: memory CD4+ T cells, CD4+CD45RO+CD25-. In nucleotides, the CDR3 is TGTGCCAGCAGCTCCGAGGACCGTCTTAGCACAGATACGCAGTATTTT. Its protein is CASSSEDRLSTDTQYF.